This T cell receptor (beta chain) was sequenced for a study of cytomegalovirus exposure and HLA in healthy donors. Looking at the study overall: The 130 or so validation repertoires, a later analysis reported, used the same platform as the 600 to 700 first-cohort repertoires.

The CDR3 loop spans 13 amino acids. Trimming pared 7 bases from V and 3 bases from J, leaving 9 bases between. The germline CDR1 and CDR2 sequences are MDHEN and SYDVKM. The protocol was immunoSEQ multiplex PCR, while the TCRdb copy is restricted to in-frame clones and leaves out a portion. The sample has 55,000 to 75,000 clones; more than 85% are singletons. This clone has a single count. The source is a man in his late teens or twenties in good health and CMV-seropositive. The V and J genes are TRBV28 and TRBJ1-4, with no clear D. Material for sequencing was PBMCs. The CDR3 DNA is TGTGCCAGCAAGCGGGATCCTAATGAAAAACTGTTTTTT. It specifies CASKRDPNEKLFF.